The source of this TCR beta chain is a study of cytomegalovirus exposure and HLA in healthy donors. In germline, CDR1 is MDHEN, CDR2 SYDVKM. Trimming pared 3 bases from V and 0 bases from J, leaving 11 bases between. The CDR3 runs 15 residues. With 60 Vbeta and 13 Jbeta primers, the PCR was carried out. Measured with immunoSEQ multiplex PCR; TCRdb has only the in-frame clones, and not every one. The sample includes about 180,000 clones, less than 80% of them seen just once. This TCR derives from a man between 18 and 35 years old in good health and CMV-seronegative. This rearrangement joins TRBV28 to TRBJ1-2, with a tentative D call TRBD1 (6 bases). The specimen was PBMCs. The chain's CDR3 is CASSLGAAANYGYTF. DNA for the CDR3: TGTGCCAGCAGTTTGGGGGCAGCAGCTAACTATGGCTACACCTTC.